This passage covers 14 T cell receptor beta chains from one sample sequenced in a study of CD8 T cells in Susac syndrome (dated by TCRdb to the late 2010s). Library prep was done by the immunoSEQ multiplex PCR assay. RNA was extracted using the RNeasy kit, and roughly 0.5 to 1 microgram was reverse transcribed with random hexamers. Through fastp at Q25 and MiXCR, TCRdb rebuilt clones from the public reads, retaining in-frame beta chains. Rows merge per CDR3 protein into single entries with the most common DNA and genes. This sample gives some 300,000 distinct CDR3 sequences in total; about 85% of them show up just once. The ten largest make up over 0.1% of the sample. The material sequenced was CD8+ T cells from PBMCs. These receptors all come from a human donor with multiple sclerosis.

V is TRBV25-1 and J is TRBJ2-7; D unclear. Deletions cut 0 bases from V and 7 bases from J, with 7 bases between. In germline, CDR1 is MGHDK, CDR2 SYGVNS. The CDR3 loop spans 12 amino acids. The CDR3 sequence is CASSEYPLEQYF. As DNA, the CDR3 is TGTGCCAGCAGTGAATACCCCCTGGAGCAGTACTTC.

This clonotype was detected once. The genes are TRBV4-1 and TRBJ1-5; 9 bases match TRBD1. Unmatched junction bases numbered 11, after V lost 4 bases and J lost 1 base. The CDR3 consists of 18 residues. CDR1 is MGHRA and CDR2 is YSYEKL in the germline V gene. Written as DNA, the CDR3 is TGCGCCAGCAGCCCGACAAGTGGACAGGGGAAGAGCAATCAGCCCCAGCATTTT. Translating gives CASSPTSGQGKSNQPQHF.

The chain has TRBV14 and TRBJ2-3; TRBD1 aligns across 8 bases. The germline CDR1 and CDR2 sequences are SGHDN and FVKESK. The CDR3 totals 15 residues. V lost 4 bases and J lost 1; bases outside the gene matches: 4. The CDR3 region is CASSPGTGGTDTQYF. The CDR3 DNA is TGTGCCAGCAGCCCCGGGACAGGAGGCACAGATACGCAGTATTTT.

The rearrangement joins TRBV27 to TRBJ2-5; D possibly matches TRBD1 or TRBD2 (5 bases each). Deletions cut 5 bases from V and 5 bases from J, with 12 bases between. CDR3 size: 13 residues. CDR1 is MNHEY and CDR2 is SMNVEV in the germline V gene (reference sequence). CDR3 sequence (DNA): TGTGCCAGCAGTATGGGGGTATGGGAGACCCAGTACTTC. Its translation is CASSMGVWETQYF.

J is TRBJ2-7 and V is TRBV6-6; 10 bases are a match to TRBD1. The CDR3 runs 16 residues. From germline, CDR1 is MNHNY and CDR2 SVGAGI (reference sequence). Trimming cost V 3 bases and J 4 bases; bases outside gene matches: 9. The CDR3 nucleotides read TGTGCCAGCAGTTATACTCCCGGGACAGGGGTATACGAGCAGTACTTC. This sequence encodes CASSYTPGTGVYEQYF.

The CDR3 spells CASSPSTGMNEQFF. The CDR3 DNA reads TGTGCCAGCAGCCCATCGACAGGGATGAATGAGCAGTTCTTC. The chain has TRBV28 and TRBJ2-1; TRBD1 aligns across 7 bases. From germline, CDR1 is MDHEN and CDR2 SYDVKM. V lost 6 bases to trimming and J lost 7 bases; unmatched junction nucleotides: 9. CDR3 length: 14 amino acids.

The chain employs TRBV13 and TRBJ2-1; the D gene could be TRBD1 or TRBD2 (5 bases each). Germline lookup yields CDR1 PRHDT and CDR2 FYEKMQ (reference sequence). V was shortened by 8 bases and J by 4 bases, with 18 bases between the two germline ends. The CDR3 has 15 residues. The CDR3 DNA follows: TGTGCCAGCGGAATACGGGGCGATGTTTACAATGAGCAGTTCTTC. Encoded protein: CASGIRGDVYNEQFF.

CDR3 DNA: TGTGCCACCAGCGACAGGGGGCCCCATCCCGATGAGCAGTTCTTC. Residues: CATSDRGPHPDEQFF. V gene TRBV15 combines with J gene TRBJ2-1; 10 nucleotides align to TRBD1. Germline CDR1 LNHNV, CDR2 YYDKDF (reference sequence). The junction had 9 bases not matched to a gene; V was cut back by 5 bases and J by 8 bases. The CDR3 length is 15 residues.

The J gene is TRBJ2-7, the V gene TRBV28; D possibly corresponds to TRBD1 (5 bases). The CDR3 consists of 15 residues. Germline values: CDR1 MDHEN, CDR2 SYDVKM. Trimming cost V 5 bases and J 0 bases, with 14 bases left between them. The CDR3: CASSPRQRFSYEQYF. As DNA, the CDR3 is TGTGCCAGCAGTCCGAGACAGAGATTCTCCTACGAGCAGTACTTC.

This chain connects TRBV28 to TRBJ1-2, with no clear D. CDR1 and CDR2 from the germline V gene are MDHEN and SYDVKM. This CDR3 is 12 amino acids long. With 5 bases removed from V and 9 bases from J, the gap between germline ends came to 13 bases. In DNA, the CDR3 is TGTGCCAGCAGTCACCCCGGTGCCAGCTACACCTTC. This sequence encodes CASSHPGASYTF.

With respect to this clonotype: The junction differs from germline at one of its ends, possibly a read error. The rearrangement links TRBV12-3 or TRBV12-4 to TRBJ2-7; weak D call: TRBD2 (6 bases). The CDR3 contains 15 residues. The CDR3 sequence is CASSFGGVTPYEQCF. The DNA for the CDR3 is TGTGCCAGCAGTTTCGGCGGGGTAACCCCCTACGAGCAGTGCTTC.

The V and J genes are TRBV4-2 and TRBJ2-7; D is ambiguous. V dropped 4 bases and J dropped 7 bases, with 11 bases sitting between them. CDR3 size: 12 residues. Germline loops: CDR1 LGHNA, CDR2 YNFKEQ. The CDR3 DNA is TGTGCCAGCAGCCCCTTCACTGGTGAGCAGTACTTC. It specifies CASSPFTGEQYF.

The chain uses TRBV28 and TRBJ2-3; no reliable D call. The CDR3 consists of 12 residues. The germline V and J ends were trimmed by 4 bases and 6 bases, with 8 bases remaining between them. Per the germline V gene, CDR1 is MDHEN and CDR2 is SYDVKM. CDR3 DNA sequence: TGTGCCAGCAGTTCCACGTCGGATACGCAGTATTTT. Its protein is CASSSTSDTQYF.

This clonotype occurred a few times. The chain joins TRBV9 to TRBJ2-7; D might be TRBD1 (6 bases). Germline lookup yields CDR1 SGDLS and CDR2 YYNGEE. V lost 3 bases to trimming and J lost 5 bases, with 15 bases between them. The CDR3 loop spans 14 amino acids. The CDR3, as DNA: TGTGCCAGCAGCGCCACACAGGGTCTCCACGAGCAGTACTTC. Amino acids: CASSATQGLHEQYF.